This TCR beta chain was captured by sequencing in a study of blood T cells in healthy people across ages. Primed by a sample-barcoded 5' primer and a J-beta primer mix, a second PCR proceeded for about 6 to 11 cycles. TCRdb used MiXCR to reprocess the 5' RACE reads, holding one entry per CDR3 protein. This table holds some 790,000 distinct CDR3 sequences, under 35% found once. This clonotype has a count of ten or more. Its antigen is unknown. Study observations and caveats: Since the PBMCs were unsorted, naive and antigen-experienced cells could not be conclusively compared. It was the long-lived donors that had more naive CD4+ cells and higher diversity than aged donors.

The V gene lost 2 bases and the J gene lost 0 bases, with 8 bases spanning the gap. This CDR3 region has 15 residues. From germline, CDR1 is MNHEY and CDR2 SVGAGI. Peripheral blood from each donor was collected in a volume of 8.5 to 10 milliliters. The authors extracted at least 6 micrograms of total RNA per sample. The receptor's source is a woman older than 75 in good health. The material sequenced was blood. The genes are TRBV6-5 and TRBJ2-1, with D perhaps assigned TRBD1 or TRBD2 (6 bases each). CDR3 region: CASSYGGRSYNEQFF. The CDR3 nucleotides are TGTGCCAGCAGTTACGGGGGGCGCTCCTACAATGAGCAGTTCTTC.